This T cell receptor (beta chain) was found in a study of blood T cell repertoires in COVID-19. The wider study: The samples span acute and convalescent COVID-19 from the United States, Italy and Spain. Nucleic acid was either cDNA or gDNA, and it came from T cells, B-cell-depleted T cells, or PBMCs.

Source study methods: Amplification of reference gene primers provided the estimated nucleated cell counts. TCRdb keeps only in-frame clones here, not all; method: immunoSEQ multiplex PCR. Clone size and the V and J calls come from that table; the DNA yielded D and trimming. The data show a few hundred thousand clones, with 80% seen just once and about 7% held by the top ten. Trimming took 3 bases from V and 6 from J, leaving 12 bases between them. Germline-derived CDR1 and CDR2 are SGHRS and YFSETQ. CDR3 size: 14 residues. The source material was peripheral blood. This receptor was identified in a woman in her seventies with acute or convalescent COVID-19. V is TRBV5-1 and J is TRBJ2-2; D perhaps matches TRBD1 (5 bases). CDR3 DNA sequence: TGCGCCAGCAGCTCTGAGACAGTAGCCGGGGAGCTGTTTTTT. It translates to CASSSETVAGELFF. The full variable domain, in which reference TRBV5-1 and TRBJ2-2 provide the parts outside the CDR3, is KAGVTQTPRYLIKTRGQQVTLSCSPISGHRSVSWYQQTPGQGLQFLFEYFSETQRNKGNFPGRFSGRQFSNSRSEMNVSTLELGDSALYLCASSSETVAGELFFGEGSRLTVL.